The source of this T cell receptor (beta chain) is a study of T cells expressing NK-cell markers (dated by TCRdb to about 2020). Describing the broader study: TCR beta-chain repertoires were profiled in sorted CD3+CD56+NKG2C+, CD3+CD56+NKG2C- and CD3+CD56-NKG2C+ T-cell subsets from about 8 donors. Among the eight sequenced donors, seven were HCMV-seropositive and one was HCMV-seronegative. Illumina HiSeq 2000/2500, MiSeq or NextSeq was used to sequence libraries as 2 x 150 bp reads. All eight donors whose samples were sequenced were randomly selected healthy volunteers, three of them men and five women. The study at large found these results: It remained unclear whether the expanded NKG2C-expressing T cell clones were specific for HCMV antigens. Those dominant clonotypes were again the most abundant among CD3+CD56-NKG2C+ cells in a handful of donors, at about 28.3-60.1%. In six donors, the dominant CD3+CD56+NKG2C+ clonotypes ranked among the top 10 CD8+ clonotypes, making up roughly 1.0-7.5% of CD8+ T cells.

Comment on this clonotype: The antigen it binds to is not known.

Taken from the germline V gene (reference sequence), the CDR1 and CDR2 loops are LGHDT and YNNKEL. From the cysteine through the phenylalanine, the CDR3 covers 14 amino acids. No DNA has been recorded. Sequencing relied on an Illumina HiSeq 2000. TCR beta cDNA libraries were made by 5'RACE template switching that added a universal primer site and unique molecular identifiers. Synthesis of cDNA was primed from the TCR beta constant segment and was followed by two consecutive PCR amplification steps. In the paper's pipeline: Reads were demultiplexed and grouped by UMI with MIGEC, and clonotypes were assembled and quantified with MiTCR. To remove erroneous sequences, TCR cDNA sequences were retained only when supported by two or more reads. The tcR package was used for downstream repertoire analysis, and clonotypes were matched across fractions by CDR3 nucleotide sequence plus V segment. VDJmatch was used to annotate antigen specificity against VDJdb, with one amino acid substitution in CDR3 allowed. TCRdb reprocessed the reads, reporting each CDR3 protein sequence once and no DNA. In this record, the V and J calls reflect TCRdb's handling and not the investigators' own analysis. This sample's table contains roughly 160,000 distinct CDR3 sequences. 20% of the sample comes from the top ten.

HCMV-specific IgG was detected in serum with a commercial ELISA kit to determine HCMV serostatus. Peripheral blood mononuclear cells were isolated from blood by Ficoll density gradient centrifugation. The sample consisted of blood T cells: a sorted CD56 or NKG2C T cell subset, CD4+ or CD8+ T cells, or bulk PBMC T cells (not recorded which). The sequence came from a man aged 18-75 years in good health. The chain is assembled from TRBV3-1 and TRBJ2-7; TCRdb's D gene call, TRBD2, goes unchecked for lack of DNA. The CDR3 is CASSQNSGTYEQYF.